The T cell receptor beta chain described here comes from a study of cytomegalovirus exposure and HLA in healthy donors. Across the study: Unique TCRs numbering around 80 million, obtained from HLA-typed donors, made up an early data release. Genotyping of 430 or so donors showed that about 79% belonged to the Caucasian-associated ancestry cluster. Study-level findings and limits: A few chains tied to CMV proved CMV antigen-specific in vitro. It was taken for granted in presence/absence analyses that sequencing depth across donors was roughly uniform.

A single count supports this clone. Its antigen is not known. This PCR relied on a set of 60 Vbeta primers and 13 Jbeta primers. This table comes from immunoSEQ multiplex PCR, and its TCRdb copy is limited to in-frame clones, with some not included. The sample includes approximately 150,000 clones, about 80% seen only once; the top ten take 2.5% to 3.5%. Germline V gene data show CDR1 as SGHRS and CDR2 as YFSETQ. The V end lost 3 bases, the J end lost 7 bases, and 16 bases lay between the germline ends. This CDR3 has 14 residues. The rearrangement links TRBV5-1 to TRBJ1-2, with D possibly matching TRBD1 (6 bases). The specimen was PBMCs. The clonotype comes from a female donor in good health and CMV-seronegative. The CDR3 loop reads CASSSDSGVGGYTF. As DNA, the CDR3 is TGCGCCAGCAGCTCGGACTCAGGGGTTGGTGGCTACACCTTC.